This T cell receptor (beta chain) was sequenced in a study of early T cells in non-severe SARS-CoV-2 infection. Overall study context: RNA in bulk from unsorted whole blood was sequenced, and chains were unpaired.

This clonotype was counted ten times or more. TCRdb itself ran the 5' RACE reads through MiXCR, one entry per CDR3 protein. Counted here are some 27,000 distinct CDR3 sequences, approximately 4% occurring once; the ten biggest clones make up about a tenth. Trimming cost V 5 bases and J 7 bases; bases outside gene matches: 6. Germline V lookup: CDR1 LNHNV, CDR2 YYDKDF (reference sequence). The CDR3 loop spans 14 amino acids. Input material: whole blood. The TCR sequence derives from an adult who was a healthcare worker with PCR-confirmed SARS-CoV-2 infection or an uninfected control (not recorded which). The J gene is TRBJ1-5, the V gene TRBV15; 9 bases match TRBD1. CDR3 sequence (DNA): TGTGCCACCAGCTCGGACAGGGGCCACCAGCCCCAGCATTTT. It translates to CATSSDRGHQPQHF.